Sequencing of this T cell receptor (beta chain) was carried out in a study of blood T cell repertoires in COVID-19. As for the study in general: Acute and convalescent COVID-19 samples came from the United States, Italy and Spain. Sources were T cells, B-cell-depleted T cells, or PBMCs; the material itself was cDNA or gDNA.

There are 14 residues in the CDR3. Germline V gene data show CDR1 as KGHSH and CDR2 as LQKENI. The germline V and J ends were trimmed by 6 bases and 2 bases, with 11 bases remaining between them. TCRdb's copy holds only in-frame clones and misses some; the assay was immunoSEQ multiplex PCR. The repertoire consists of 100,000 to 150,000 clones, with around 77% occurring once and the leading ten covering roughly 7.9%. The material sequenced was peripheral blood. The J gene is TRBJ1-5, the V gene TRBV18; D gene uncertain. The TCR originated in a human donor in a cohort sampled during active COVID-19. The CDR3, as DNA: TGTGCCAGCTCCCCCTCCGGGGGCAATCAGCCCCAGCATTTT. Residues: CASSPSGGNQPQHF. The complete variable domain, with remaining parts taken from reference TRBV18 and TRBJ1-5, reads NAGVMQNPRHLVRRRGQEARLRCSPMKGHSHVYWYRQLPEEGLKFMVYLQKENIIDESGMPKERFSAEFPKEGPSILRIQQVVRGDSAAYFCASSPSGGNQPQHFGDGTRLSIL.